A selection of T cell receptor beta chains follows, all from one sample in a study of CXCR3-negative and CXCR3-positive naive CD8 T cells. TCRdb re-called the 5' RACE reads; every CDR3 protein appears as one record, without DNA. The table gives 80,000 to 95,000 distinct CDR3 sequences; the top ten clones make up 1.6% of it. The sequencing sample was made of naive CXCR3- CD8+ T cells from blood. These receptors all come from a human donor in good health. Some clones in this sample may be carry-over from other donors' samples. Each CDR3 is given with its conserved first and last residue. Some rows mark clone size as missing; the rest say once, few, many or name a class of expanded clone.

v_gene	j_gene	abundance	CDR3aa
TRBV19	TRBJ2-2	medium-sized	CASSGRSFGELFF
TRBV20-1	TRBJ1-4	.	CSARALGINEKLFF
TRBV20-1	TRBJ2-1	.	CSAKGTDGNEQFF
TRBV4-1	TRBJ2-7	.	CASSQDALGMFREQYF
TRBV7-9	TRBJ2-5	.	CASSKTSGGPQETQYF
TRBV2	TRBJ2-7	.	CASSGLTGTDEQYF
TRBV7-2	TRBJ2-7	.	CASSSFYILGEQYF
TRBV9	TRBJ2-5	.	CASSVVAGETQYF
TRBV5-1	TRBJ2-2	.	CASSLVAPGPGPTGELFF
TRBV6-5	TRBJ2-2	.	CASSYLPIAGGSTGELFF
TRBV28	TRBJ2-1	.	CASSPGTARDEQFF
TRBV4-2	TRBJ2-7	.	CASSQEAATIYEQYF
TRBV12-3/TRBV12-4	TRBJ2-1	.	CASSFENSYNEQFF
TRBV29-1	TRBJ2-1	.	CSVEARGPRRGGLYNEQFF
TRBV7-7	TRBJ2-1	.	CASSFGPGTSVYNEQFF
TRBV28	TRBJ2-3	.	CASSLIQSTDTQYF
TRBV10-3	TRBJ2-6	.	CAISEIEVRGSGANVLTF
TRBV5-1	TRBJ1-1	.	CASSLIGPGAEAFF
TRBV29-1	TRBJ2-7	.	CSVELAGPYEQYF
TRBV20-1	TRBJ2-1	.	CSATSGGVSDEQFF
TRBV15	TRBJ2-7	.	CATSREVALEQYF
TRBV5-5	TRBJ1-1	.	CASSGTVGTEAFF
TRBV7-9	TRBJ1-1	.	CASSLFGPAEDTEAFF
TRBV7-9	TRBJ2-3	.	CASSSAVPQPGLASTDTQYF
TRBV5-1	TRBJ2-1	.	CASSLGLAGDYNEQFF
TRBV29-1	TRBJ2-7	.	CSVEVDGTGRVEQYF
TRBV4-1	TRBJ2-7	.	CASSQDTTYEQYF
TRBV29-1	TRBJ2-1	.	CSVGKVAGLYNEQFF
TRBV3-1	TRBJ2-2	.	CASSPGVPGELFF
TRBV28	TRBJ2-7	.	CASSFLPGLVAYEQYF
TRBV3-1	TRBJ2-1	.	CASSQATGAILEQFF
TRBV20-1	TRBJ2-3	.	CSAPGLAGDVDTQYF
TRBV3-1	TRBJ1-2	.	CASSQDKSTAGGYTF
TRBV5-1	TRBJ2-1	.	CASSLERLAGTDNFF
TRBV7-9	TRBJ2-1	.	CASSRLVEGNEQFF
TRBV5-1	TRBJ2-5	.	CASSLDRGLETQYF
TRBV5-1	TRBJ2-1	.	CASSFGTGGYPEQFF
TRBV29-1	TRBJ2-2	.	CSVEENPGHRGRPDTGELFF
TRBV7-3	TRBJ2-1	.	CASSLTGLAGTYNEQFF
TRBV29-1	TRBJ2-1	.	CSVEDPGESSYNEQFF
TRBV29-1	TRBJ2-7	.	CSVGDGPYEQYF
TRBV10-3	TRBJ1-1	.	CAISESFGGYTEAFF
TRBV29-1	TRBJ2-5	.	CSVEELTPSLETQYF
TRBV4-3	TRBJ2-2	.	CASSYGTGVDGELFF
TRBV5-1	TRBJ2-1	.	CASSLAGFYNEQFF
TRBV15	TRBJ2-5	.	CATSPHSGRGETQYF
TRBV29-1	TRBJ2-1	.	CSVDSEGLDSYNEQFF
TRBV28	TRBJ2-7	.	CASKGRGSYEQYF
TRBV11-2	TRBJ2-7	.	CASRPTGTSYEQYF
TRBV9	TRBJ2-3	.	CASSLGPGLGDTQYF
TRBV14	TRBJ2-7	.	CASSPRQVGTNYEQYF
TRBV4-3	TRBJ2-5	.	CASSQGLRSQETQYF
TRBV12-3/TRBV12-4	TRBJ2-1	.	CASSLSPANEQFF